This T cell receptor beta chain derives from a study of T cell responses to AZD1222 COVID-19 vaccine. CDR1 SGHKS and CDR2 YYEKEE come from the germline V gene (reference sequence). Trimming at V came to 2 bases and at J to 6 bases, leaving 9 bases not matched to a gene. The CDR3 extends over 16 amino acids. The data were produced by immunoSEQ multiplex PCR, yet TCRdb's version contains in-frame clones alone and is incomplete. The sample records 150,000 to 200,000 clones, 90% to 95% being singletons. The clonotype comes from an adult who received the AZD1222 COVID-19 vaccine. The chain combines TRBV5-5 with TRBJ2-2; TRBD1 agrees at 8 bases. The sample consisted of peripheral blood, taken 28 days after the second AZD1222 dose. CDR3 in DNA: TGTGCCAGCAGCTTTAAGGACAGGGCATTGGCCGGGGAGCTGTTTTTT. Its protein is CASSFKDRALAGELFF.